The 8 T cell receptor beta chains in this list originate from one sample, sequenced in a study of T cell changes during pregnancy in multiple sclerosis. The repertoire was sequenced with immunoSEQ multiplex PCR; TCRdb's copy has only in-frame clones and lacks some. The top ten hold about 2% of the sample, which has approximately 100,000 clones, almost 95% seen once. Material: peripheral blood, obtained in the third trimester of pregnancy. These receptor sequences come from a female donor with multiple sclerosis, enrolled in a pregnancy study.

This clone came up once. The chain joins TRBV7-9 to TRBJ1-4; TRBD1 aligns across 10 bases. Trimming cost V 4 bases and J 6 bases; bases outside gene matches: 5. The CDR3 loop spans 15 amino acids. CDR1 is SEHNR, CDR2 FQNEAQ, per germline (reference sequence). The DNA for the CDR3 is TGTGCCAGCAGCTCACAGGACAGGGGGTATGAAAAACTGTTTTTT. Translated, it gives CASSSQDRGYEKLFF.

The chain employs TRBV15 and TRBJ2-1; TRBD2 aligns across 11 bases. The CDR3 is made up of 16 amino acids. Germline V CDR1 and CDR2: LNHNV, YYDKDF (reference sequence). The V gene end was trimmed by 5 bases and the J gene end by 4 bases; junction bases not matched to a gene: 7. For the CDR3, the DNA is TGTGCCACCAGCTCAGGACTAGCGGGCCCGTACAATGAGCAGTTCTTC. This codes for CATSSGLAGPYNEQFF.

The rearrangement links TRBV16 to TRBJ2-1; TRBD1 is a possible D gene (6 bases). Germline assignment: CDR1 KGHSY and CDR2 FQNENV. CDR3 length: 13 residues. Deletions cut 0 bases from V and 8 bases from J, with 8 bases between. CDR3 nucleotides: TGTGCCAGCAGCCAATCGGCAGGGGATGAGCAGTTCTTC. Its translation: CASSQSAGDEQFF.

The chain carries TRBV12-5 and TRBJ2-3; D not certain. From germline, CDR1 is LGHNT and CDR2 FRNRAP. The ends were cut back, 3 bases at V and 2 bases at J, with 6 bases in the middle. The CDR3 loop spans 13 amino acids. The CDR3 sequence: CASGFGPTDTQYF. CDR3 coding DNA: TGTGCTAGTGGTTTTGGGCCCACAGATACGCAGTATTTT.

The chain carries TRBV28 and TRBJ1-2; no firm D call. Germline lookup yields CDR1 MDHEN and CDR2 SYDVKM. V was shortened by 2 bases and J by 4 bases, with 8 bases between the two germline ends. The CDR3 runs 13 residues. DNA for the CDR3: TGTGCCAGCAGTTTAGCGGAGCGCTATGGCTACACCTTC. Its translation: CASSLAERYGYTF.

In DNA, the CDR3 is TGCGCCAGCAGCCAAGATAGCCAGAATAGCAATCAGCCCCAGCATTTT. Translating it yields CASSQDSQNSNQPQHF. The chain is built from TRBV4-1 and TRBJ1-5; unclear D gene. V shed 0 bases and J shed 0 bases, with 9 bases lying between them. This CDR3 region has 16 residues. CDR1 is MGHRA and CDR2 is YSYEKL in the germline V gene.

The rearrangement joins TRBV6-5 to TRBJ1-1; 8 nucleotides align to TRBD1. The CDR3 contains 15 residues. Per the germline V gene, CDR1 is MNHEY and CDR2 is SVGAGI. Trimming removed 5 bases from V and 5 bases from J; junction bases left unmatched: 10. CDR3 DNA: TGTGCCAGCAGTCGAAACCAGGGGGCGCAAACTGAAGCTTTCTTT. Translated, it gives CASSRNQGAQTEAFF.

A few counts support this clone. This sequence joins TRBV28 and TRBJ2-6; perhaps TRBD1 as D (5 bases). Trimming took 3 bases from V and 0 from J, leaving 9 bases between them. This CDR3 region has 16 residues. Per the germline V gene, CDR1 is MDHEN and CDR2 is SYDVKM. DNA of the CDR3: TGTGCCAGCAGTTTCGACAGCACCTCTGGGGCCAACGTCCTGACTTTC. Translating it yields CASSFDSTSGANVLTF.